Here is one T cell receptor (beta chain) with its context. Constant-region reverse primers amplified full-length variable regions, followed by semi-nested Nested Universal Primer A PCR. In TCRdb, the 5' RACE reads were re-called with MiXCR into one record per CDR3 protein. Among about 40,000 distinct CDR3 sequences, approximately 17% were seen once, and the ten largest hold about 3%. The CDR3 runs to 14 residues. V dropped 0 bases and J dropped 4 bases, with 10 bases sitting between them. Germline CDR1 reads SGHKS; CDR2 reads YYEKEE (reference sequence). The sample consisted of naive CD4+ T cells sorted from a lymph node. Subset defined: naive CD4+ T cells, CD4+CD45RA+CD25-. This receptor was taken from a female donor with breast cancer. V gene TRBV5-5 combines with J gene TRBJ1-2; D not certain. The CDR3 reads CASSLEVAGYGYTF. CDR3 in DNA: TGTGCCAGCAGCTTGGAGGTGGCAGGCTATGGCTACACCTTC.